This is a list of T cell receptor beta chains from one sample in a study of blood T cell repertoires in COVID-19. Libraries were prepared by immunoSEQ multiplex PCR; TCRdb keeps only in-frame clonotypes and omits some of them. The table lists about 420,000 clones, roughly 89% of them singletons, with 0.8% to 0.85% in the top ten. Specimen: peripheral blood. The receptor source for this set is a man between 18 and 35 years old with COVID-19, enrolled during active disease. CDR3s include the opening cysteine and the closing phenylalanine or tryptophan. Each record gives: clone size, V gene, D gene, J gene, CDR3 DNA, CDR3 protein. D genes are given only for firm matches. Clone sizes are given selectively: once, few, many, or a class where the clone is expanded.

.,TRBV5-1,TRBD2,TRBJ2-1,TGCGCCAGCAGCTTGGTTCTAGCGGGAGGGCTAGGGGAGCAGTTCTTC,CASSLVLAGGLGEQFF
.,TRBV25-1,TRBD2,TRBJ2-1,TGTGCCAGGGAGCTCGGGACTAGCGGGTTCGTCCCCTACAATGAGCAGTTCTTC,CARELGTSGFVPYNEQFF
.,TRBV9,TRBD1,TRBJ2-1,TGTGCCAGCAGCGTCCGGGACAGGGGGAACAATGAGCAGTTCTTC,CASSVRDRGNNEQFF
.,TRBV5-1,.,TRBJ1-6,TGCGCCAGCAGCTTGGCGGGATTCGGCTCACCCCTCCACTTT,CASSLAGFGSPLHF
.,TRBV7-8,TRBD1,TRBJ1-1,TGTGCCAGCAGCATCCCACGGACAGGGAGGTTTACTGAAGCTTTCTTT,CASSIPRTGRFTEAFF
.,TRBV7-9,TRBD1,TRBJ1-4,TGTGCCAGCAGCTCCAAAAATACCGACAGGGGGCGTGAAAAACTGTTTTTT,CASSSKNTDRGREKLFF
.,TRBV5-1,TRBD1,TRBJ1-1,TGCGCCAGCAGCGCACAGGGGAAAAACACTGAAGCTTTCTTT,CASSAQGKNTEAFF
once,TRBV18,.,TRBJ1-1,TGTGCCAGCTCACCATTGGGGAGGAACACTGAAGCTTTCTTT,CASSPLGRNTEAFF
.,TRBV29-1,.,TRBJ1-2,TGCAGCATCCGGGCGGACACCCACTATGGCTACACCTTC,CSIRADTHYGYTF
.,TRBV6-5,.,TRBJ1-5,TGTGCCAGCAGTTACTCTAGTCGAGGAGCAAATCAGCCCCAGCATTTT,CASSYSSRGANQPQHF
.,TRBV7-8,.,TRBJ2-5,TGTGCCAGCAGCTACACAGACGGGGGAGAGACCCAGTACTTC,CASSYTDGGETQYF
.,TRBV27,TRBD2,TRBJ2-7,TGTGCCAGCTGCTGGGCTAGCGGGGGGGCCTACGAGCAGTACTTC,CASCWASGGAYEQYF
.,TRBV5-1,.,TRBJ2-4,TGCGCCAGCAGCTTGGGACTATTAGACATTCAGTACTTC,CASSLGLLDIQYF
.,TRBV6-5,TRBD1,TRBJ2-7,TGTGCCAGCAGTCCGGGACAGGGAGGCTACGAGCAGTACTTC,CASSPGQGGYEQYF
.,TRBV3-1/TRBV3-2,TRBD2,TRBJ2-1,TGTGCCAGCAGCCCAGGACTAGCGGGGGGTTTTGAGCAGTTCTTC,CASSPGLAGGFEQFF
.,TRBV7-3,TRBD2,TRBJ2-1,TGTGCCAGCAGCTCTATTGGCCTAGCGGGACACAATGAGCAGTTCTTC,CASSSIGLAGHNEQFF
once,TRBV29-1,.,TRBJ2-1,TGCAGCGTTGATATAGTCAATGAGCAGTTCTTC,CSVDIVNEQFF
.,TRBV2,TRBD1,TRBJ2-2,TGTGCCAGCAGTGGTAACAGGGGCAAAACCGGGGAGCTGTTTTTT,CASSGNRGKTGELFF
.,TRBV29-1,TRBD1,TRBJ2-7,TGCAGCGTTGCGCCTCAGGGGGCCTACGAGCAGTACTTC,CSVAPQGAYEQYF
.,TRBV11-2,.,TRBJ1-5,TGTGCCAGCAGCCCCCGGGGGGCTGATCAGCCCCAGCATTTT,CASSPRGADQPQHF
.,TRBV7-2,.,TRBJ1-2,TGTGCCAGCAGCTTAGGCCAGGGGTTTAACTATGGCTACACCTTC,CASSLGQGFNYGYTF
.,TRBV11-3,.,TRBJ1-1,TGTGCCAGCAGCTTTATGGGGCAGGCCAAGGAAGCTTTCTTT,CASSFMGQAKEAFF
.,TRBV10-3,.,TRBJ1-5,TGTGCCATCAGTGAGGACAGAGATCAGCCCCAGCATTTT,CAISEDRDQPQHF
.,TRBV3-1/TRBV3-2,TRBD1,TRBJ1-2,TGTGCCAGCAGCCTACAGGGGGCCTATGGCTACACCTTC,CASSLQGAYGYTF
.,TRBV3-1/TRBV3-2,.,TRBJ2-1,TGTGCCAGCAGCCAAGATACAGGGTCCCACAATGAGCAGTTCTTC,CASSQDTGSHNEQFF
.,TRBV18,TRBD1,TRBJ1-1,TGTGCCAGCTCACCCCCTTCAGGGGGCGCCCTTCTGAACACTGAAGCTTTCTTT,CASSPPSGGALLNTEAFF
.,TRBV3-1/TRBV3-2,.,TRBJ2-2,TGTGCCAGCAGCCACGGACAGAGAAACACCGGGGAGCTGTTTTTT,CASSHGQRNTGELFF
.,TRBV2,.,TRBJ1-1,TGTGCCAGCAGCCCACAGGGAACTGCTGAAGCTTTCTTT,CASSPQGTAEAFF
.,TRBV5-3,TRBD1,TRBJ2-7,TGTGCCAGAAGCTTGACGGGACAGGGGACGTACGAGCAGTACTTC,CARSLTGQGTYEQYF
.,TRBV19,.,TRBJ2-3,TGTGCCAGTACCATGGGGGGTAGCACAGATACGCAGTATTTT,CASTMGGSTDTQYF
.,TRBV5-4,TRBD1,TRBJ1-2,TGTGCCAGCAGCTTTGGAGACAGGGTTAACTATGGCTACACCTTC,CASSFGDRVNYGYTF
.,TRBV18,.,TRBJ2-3,TGTGCCAGCTCACCAATAGTAGATACGCAGTATTTT,CASSPIVDTQYF
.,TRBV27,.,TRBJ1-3,TGTGCCGGTGGGGGGACCCTCTCTGGAAACACCATATATTTT,CAGGGTLSGNTIYF
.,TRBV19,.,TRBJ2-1,TGTGCCAGTAGTAACCGGTATGAGCAGTTCTTC,CASSNRYEQFF
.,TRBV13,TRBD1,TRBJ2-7,TGTGCCAGCAGCATAGGGACAGCGAACTACGAGCAGTACTTC,CASSIGTANYEQYF
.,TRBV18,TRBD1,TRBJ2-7,TGTGCCAGCTCACTCGGGACAGCGTCTTACGAGCAGTACTTC,CASSLGTASYEQYF
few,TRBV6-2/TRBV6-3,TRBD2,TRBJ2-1,TGTGCCAGCAGTTACGGGCGGGGGGACCAAAATGAGCAGTTCTTC,CASSYGRGDQNEQFF
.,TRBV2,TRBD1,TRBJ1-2,TGTGCCAGCAGTGAGTCAGGGGGCGCCTATGGCTACACCTTC,CASSESGGAYGYTF
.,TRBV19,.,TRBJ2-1,TGTGCCAGTAGTATCCCCCACGGGTACAATGAGCAGTTCTTC,CASSIPHGYNEQFF
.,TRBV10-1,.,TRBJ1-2,TGCGCCAGCAGTGGTGGAGGGTCCGGCTACACCTTC,CASSGGGSGYTF
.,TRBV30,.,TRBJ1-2,TGTGCCTGGAGTTCACAGGGCGATGGCTACACCTTC,CAWSSQGDGYTF
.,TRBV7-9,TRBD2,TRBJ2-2,TGTGCCAGCAGCCCTAGGATCGCCGCGGGAGCGCCCGGGGAGCTGTTTTTT,CASSPRIAAGAPGELFF
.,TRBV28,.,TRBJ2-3,TGTGCCAGCAGTCCCCCGACAGGTTTCGACACAGATACGCAGTATTTT,CASSPPTGFDTDTQYF
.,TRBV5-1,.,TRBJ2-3,TGCGCCAGCAGCGGCGGGTCCGGCACAGATACGCAGTATTTT,CASSGGSGTDTQYF
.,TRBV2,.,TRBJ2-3,TGTGCCAGCAGCCCCGCGGACTCTTACACAGATACGCAGTATTTT,CASSPADSYTDTQYF
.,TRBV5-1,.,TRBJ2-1,TGCGCCAGCAGCTTTACAGGGCGATCCTACAATGAGCAGTTCTTC,CASSFTGRSYNEQFF
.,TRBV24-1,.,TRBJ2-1,TGTGCCACCAGTGATGCGGACACACTCAATGAGCAGTTCTTC,CATSDADTLNEQFF
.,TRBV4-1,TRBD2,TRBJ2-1,TGCGCCAGCAGCCAAGAGGGACTAGCGGGGGGTCCCTCCTACAATGAGCAGTTCTTC,CASSQEGLAGGPSYNEQFF
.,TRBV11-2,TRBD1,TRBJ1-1,TGTGCCAGCAGCCCGGACAGGGTGAACACTGAAGCTTTCTTT,CASSPDRVNTEAFF
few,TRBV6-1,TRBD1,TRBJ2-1,TGTGCCAGCGGGGACAGGGCGTGGCATGAGCAGTTCTTC,CASGDRAWHEQFF
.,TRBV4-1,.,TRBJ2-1,TGCGCCAGCAGCCAATCCGGGACTCGGGGTCCGGTTGAGCAGTTCTTC,CASSQSGTRGPVEQFF
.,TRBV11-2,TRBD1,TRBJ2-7,TGTGCCAGCAGCACCCTACAGGGGGCCTACGAGCAGTACTTC,CASSTLQGAYEQYF
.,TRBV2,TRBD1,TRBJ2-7,TGTGCCAGCTTCGGACAGGGGGCGTATTACGAGCAGTACTTC,CASFGQGAYYEQYF
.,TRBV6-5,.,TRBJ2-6,TGTGCCAGCAGAGGGAGCTCTGGGGCCAACGTCCTGACTTTC,CASRGSSGANVLTF
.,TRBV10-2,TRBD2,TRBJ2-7,TGCGCCAGCAGTGGAGGTCTTCTAGCGGGGGTCTACGAGCAGTACTTC,CASSGGLLAGVYEQYF
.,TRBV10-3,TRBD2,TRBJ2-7,TGTGCCATCAGACCGGGACTAGCGGGGCACGAGCAGTACTTC,CAIRPGLAGHEQYF
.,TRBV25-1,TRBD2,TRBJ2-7,TGTGCCAGCAGTACAATCGGACTAGACGAGCAGTACTTC,CASSTIGLDEQYF
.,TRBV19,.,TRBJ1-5,TGTGCCAGTAGTATCGTCAGGGAGGATCCCCAGCATTTT,CASSIVREDPQHF
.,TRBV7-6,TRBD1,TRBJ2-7,TGTGCCAGCAGCTCAAGCCTCGGGACAGGGGGCGAGCAGTACTTC,CASSSSLGTGGEQYF